This T cell receptor (beta chain) was profiled in a study of Graves' ophthalmopathy and Graves' hyperthyroidism. This clonotype appeared a few times. The authors amplified TCR beta CDR3 regions from RNA transcripts. HTBI primers primed a first-round RT-PCR, and a second-round multiplex PCR followed. From the multiplex PCR reads, TCRdb called clonotypes with MiXCR, one entry per CDR3 protein. The sample contains roughly 400,000 distinct CDR3 sequences, approximately 16% of which appear only once. Trimming cost V 8 bases and J 6 bases, with 8 bases left between them. Germline V gene data show CDR1 as LNHDA and CDR2 as SQIVND (reference sequence). There are 11 residues in the CDR3.

The TCR comes from a woman aged 18-30 years with Graves' ophthalmopathy. The V gene is TRBV19, the J gene TRBJ2-4, with D unclear. The source material was peripheral blood. In nucleotides, the CDR3 is TGTGCCAGTGGGGTTGGAAACATTCAGTACTTC. Translating it yields CASGVGNIQYF.